These 17 T cell receptor beta chains came from one sample sequenced in a study of T cell repertoires in cytomegalovirus infection. Using its own MiXCR run on the reads, TCRdb lists one record per CDR3 protein. The sample gives approximately 110,000 distinct CDR3 sequences, less than 30% of which show up once; roughly 77% is in the top ten. No antigen has been assigned to these receptors. The sample consisted of CD8+ T cells from cultured PBMCs, taken from culture after CMV antigen stimulation. Every receptor here comes from a human donor in good health (CMV status not recorded). Some clones in this sample may be carry-over from other donors' samples.

The genes are TRBV5-1 and TRBJ2-1, with no clear D. Trimming shortened V by 2 bases and J by 9 bases, and 12 bases separated the two germline ends. CDR1 and CDR2 (germline): SGHRS, YFSETQ. The CDR3 loop spans 13 amino acids. The CDR3 DNA follows: TGCGCCAGCAGCTTCGTGGGCAGCGCTGAGCAGTTCTTC. Protein product: CASSFVGSAEQFF.

Concerning this clonotype: This may arise from a read error, as a much more abundant clone is one base away. This rearrangement joins TRBV7-6 to TRBJ2-7, with D perhaps given as TRBD1 or TRBD2 (5 bases each). The CDR3 spans 14 residues. In germline, CDR1 is SGHVS, CDR2 FNYEAQ. Trimming took off 5 bases at V and 3 bases at J, with 14 bases between the two ends. CDR3 coding DNA: TGTGCCAGCAGCAATCTGGGACGGAGCTACGAGCAGTACTTC. It yields the protein CASSNLGRSYEQYF.

This clonotype was observed a handful of times. J is TRBJ2-5 and V is TRBV11-2; 9 positions agree with TRBD2. This CDR3 is built from 16 residues. With V trimmed by 1 base and J by 3 bases, 6 bases remained unmatched. CDR1 is SGHAT, CDR2 FQNNGV, per germline. CDR3 sequence: CASSLAGGGAEETQYF. The DNA of the CDR3 is TGTGCCAGCAGCTTAGCTGGCGGGGGGGCCGAAGAGACCCAGTACTTC.

J is TRBJ2-1 and V is TRBV27, with D unresolved. Per germline, CDR1 MNHEY and CDR2 SMNVEV (reference sequence). CDR3 size: 16 residues. Trimming took off 2 bases at V and 5 bases at J, with 16 bases between the two ends. The CDR3 is CASSLKKGWSNNEQFF. The CDR3 nucleotides are TGTGCCAGCAGTTTAAAAAAGGGATGGAGCAACAATGAGCAGTTCTTC.

This chain links TRBV2 with TRBJ2-4; TRBD1 aligns across 8 bases. Germline V lookup: CDR1 SNHLY, CDR2 FYNNEI. This CDR3 region has 16 residues. The V gene end was trimmed by 1 base and the J gene end by 5 bases; junction bases not matched to a gene: 7. Here the CDR3 DNA reads TGTGCCAGCAGTGAAGACAGGGGGATCGTGGAAAACATTCAGTACTTC. Translated, it gives CASSEDRGIVENIQYF.

The chain employs TRBV27 and TRBJ1-4, with 8 bases identical to TRBD1. The germline CDR1 and CDR2 sequences are MNHEY and SMNVEV (reference sequence). V trimming: 5 bases; J trimming: 5 bases; junction bases outside the gene matches: 10. CDR3 length: 16 amino acids. The CDR3 DNA sequence: TGTGCCAGCAGTCACGGACAGGGAGGGTGGAATGAAAAACTGTTTTTT. It codes for CASSHGQGGWNEKLFF.

At least ten counts were recorded for this clonotype. The V gene is TRBV28, the J gene TRBJ1-1; D unresolved. Germline values: CDR1 MDHEN, CDR2 SYDVKM. There are 15 residues in the CDR3. V dropped 2 bases and J dropped 3 bases, with 13 bases sitting between them. CDR3 protein: CASSLPEGTDTEAFF. The CDR3 bases are TGTGCCAGCAGTTTACCGGAAGGAACGGACACTGAAGCTTTCTTT.

This clonotype came up many times. This chain joins TRBV6-5 and TRBJ2-3; 10 positions match TRBD2. The CDR3 has 19 residues. The V and J ends lost 2 bases and 2 bases, in that order; junction bases with no gene match: 13. Germline V CDR1 and CDR2: MNHEY, SVGAGI. This CDR3 is CASSYLAGSGLAHTDTQYF. CDR3 in DNA: TGTGCCAGCAGTTACCTGGCTGGTTCGGGACTAGCGCACACAGATACGCAGTATTTT.

The rearrangement links TRBV28 to TRBJ2-2; no clear D gene. CDR1 MDHEN and CDR2 SYDVKM come from the germline V gene. CDR3 size: 12 residues. Trimming pared 4 bases from V and 6 bases from J, leaving 6 bases between. CDR3 amino acids: CASSSPSGELFF. The CDR3 DNA reads TGTGCCAGCAGTTCCCCCTCCGGGGAGCTGTTTTTT.

The chain joins TRBV29-1 to TRBJ1-1, with D tentatively TRBD1 (5 bases). Trimming shortened V by 6 bases and J by 5 bases, and 19 bases separated the two germline ends. Germline CDR1 and CDR2: SQVTM and ANQGSEA. The CDR3 is made up of 14 amino acids. The CDR3 region is CSVARDQGWTEAFF. Written as DNA, the CDR3 is TGCAGCGTGGCCCGAGATCAGGGTTGGACTGAAGCTTTCTTT.

The V and J genes are TRBV29-1 and TRBJ2-7, with unresolved D. The CDR3 has 14 residues. Germline loops: CDR1 SQVTM, CDR2 ANQGSEA. The V and J ends lost 1 base and 6 bases respectively, with 16 bases between them. CDR3 DNA sequence: TGCAGCGTTGAAGTGATTGGGTTCCCCCTCGAGCAGTACTTC. Protein sequence: CSVEVIGFPLEQYF.

CDR3 nucleotides: TGTGCCAGCAGTGATTGGTCTGGGATAGAGCAGTTCTTC. Translation: CASSDWSGIEQFF. The rearrangement joins TRBV6-4 to TRBJ2-1, with no clear D. Looked up from germline, CDR1 is MRHNA and CDR2 is SNTAGT. V was trimmed by 3 bases and J by 10 bases, leaving 13 bases between them. This CDR3 is 13 amino acids long.

The chain has TRBV5-6 and TRBJ2-3, with 12 bases identical to TRBD2. Germline-derived CDR1 and CDR2 are SGHDT and YYEEEE. This CDR3 has 16 residues. With V trimmed by 1 base and J by 3 bases, 3 bases remained unmatched. CDR3 region: CASSLTSGGTTDTQYF. The CDR3, as DNA: TGTGCCAGCAGCTTGACTAGCGGGGGGACAACAGATACGCAGTATTTT.

The gene calls are TRBV6-1 and TRBJ2-3; D is unclear. V was pared by 2 bases and J by 0 bases, with 12 bases between. Per the germline V gene, CDR1 is MNHNS and CDR2 is SASEGT. This CDR3 spans 16 amino acids. The chain's CDR3 is CASSESVAASTDTQYF. Written as DNA, the CDR3 is TGTGCCAGCAGTGAATCTGTAGCCGCTAGCACAGATACGCAGTATTTT.

V usage is TRBV29-1 and J usage is TRBJ1-2, with D uncertain. CDR1 SQVTM and CDR2 ANQGSEA come from the germline V gene. The CDR3 loop spans 13 amino acids. V was clipped by 4 bases and J by 6 bases, with 15 bases between them. Written as DNA, the CDR3 is TGCAGCGTTGGTATAACCTACCCGGATGGCTACACCTTC. This encodes CSVGITYPDGYTF.

This chain joins TRBV27 and TRBJ2-7, with no clear D. V was pared by 5 bases and J by 1 base, with 9 bases between. Germline V gives CDR1 MNHEY, CDR2 SMNVEV (reference sequence). This CDR3 comprises 13 residues. DNA for the CDR3: TGTGCCAGCAGTAAAACACCGTCCTACGAGCAGTACTTC. This translates into CASSKTPSYEQYF.

The chain combines TRBV6-6 with TRBJ1-1; the D is unclear. CDR1 and CDR2 from the germline V gene are MNHNY and SVGAGI (reference sequence). Trimming cost V 4 bases and J 1 base, with 4 bases left between them. The length of the CDR3 is 12 residues. CDR3 DNA: TGTGCCAGCAGTTCAGAGAACACTGAAGCTTTCTTT. Its translation is CASSSENTEAFF.